This T cell receptor beta chain was profiled in a study of blood T cells in healthy people across ages. General study results and limits: A greater number of naive CD4+ cells and higher diversity distinguished long-lived donors from aged donors.

The study drew donors from healthy Caucasian individuals in Russia aged about 6 to 100. Samples each yielded at least 6 micrograms of total RNA. As concerns this clonotype: Its antigen is still unknown.

Combining a sample-barcoded 5' primer with a J-beta primer mix, a second PCR ran for 7 to 11 cycles. TCRdb recomputed calls from the 5' RACE reads with MiXCR, one row per CDR3 protein. The sample carries about 680,000 distinct CDR3 sequences, 49% recorded once. Trimming shortened V by 4 bases and J by 2 bases, and 18 bases separated the two germline ends. The CDR3 is made up of 16 amino acids. Germline CDR1 SEHNR, CDR2 FQNEAQ (reference sequence). This sequence joins TRBV7-9 and TRBJ2-7; weak D call: TRBD2 (5 bases). This TCR was sampled from a woman aged 60-75 years in good health. The specimen was blood. The CDR3 DNA reads TGTGCCAGCAGCTCCCTCGGGCGAGGGAATGCCTACGAGCAGTACTTC. Protein product: CASSSLGRGNAYEQYF.